Below, 5 T cell receptor beta chains from the same sample are listed, as sequenced in a study of Graves' ophthalmopathy and Graves' hyperthyroidism. Beta-chain TCR CDR3 regions were amplified from RNA transcripts. RT-PCR in the first round used HTBI primers; a second-round multiplex PCR followed. MiXCR, run by TCRdb on the multiplex PCR reads, gives a single entry per CDR3 protein. This sample has over 450,000 distinct CDR3 sequences; approximately 15% occur once, and the top ten carry about a tenth. Sequencing was done on a sample of blood. The receptors originated from a woman aged 25 to 39 with Graves' ophthalmopathy.

Ten or more counts support this clonotype. The J gene is TRBJ1-5, the V gene TRBV6-1; D is possibly TRBD1 (5 bases). V was shortened by 3 bases and J by 4 bases, with 10 bases between the two germline ends. The CDR3 totals 14 residues. CDR1 and CDR2 (germline): MNHNS, SASEGT. The CDR3 protein is CASSDRGANQPQHF. CDR3 nucleotide sequence: TGTGCCAGCAGTGACCGCGGGGCGAATCAGCCCCAGCATTTT.

This clonotype was counted ten times or more. The CDR3 sequence is CASTFGGGLKTQYF. CDR3 sequence (DNA): TGTGCCAGCACATTCGGCGGGGGCCTAAAGACCCAGTACTTC. The V and J genes are TRBV2 and TRBJ2-5, with D possibly matching TRBD2 (7 bases). V dropped 7 bases and J dropped 6 bases, with 18 bases sitting between them. CDR3 length: 14 amino acids. Germline CDR1 is SNHLY and CDR2 is FYNNEI.

The V call is TRBV12-3 or TRBV12-4, the J call TRBJ1-2; D remains unclear. The CDR3 loop spans 14 amino acids. Trimming took 4 bases from V and 7 from J, leaving 16 bases between them. The CDR3, as DNA: TGTGCCAGCAGTTCCCTGCCGGGGTCGAGTGGCTACACCTTC. Translated, it gives CASSSLPGSSGYTF.

The V and J genes are TRBV9 and TRBJ2-2, with D unclear. V was cut by 0 bases and J by 1 base, with 7 bases left in between. The germline CDR1 and CDR2 sequences are SGDLS and YYNGEE. This CDR3 has 15 residues. The CDR3: CASSVEVGNTGELFF. Written as DNA, the CDR3 is TGTGCCAGCAGCGTAGAGGTTGGGAACACCGGGGAGCTGTTTTTT. Drawing the rest from reference TRBV9 and TRBJ2-2, the complete variable domain is DSGVTQTPKHLITATGQRVTLRCSPRSGDLSVYWYQQSLDQGLQFLIQYYNGEERAKGNILERFSAQQFPDLHSELNLSSLELGDSALYFCASSVEVGNTGELFFGEGSRLTVL.

This clonotype was detected ten times or more. This rearrangement joins TRBV9 to TRBJ2-7; D gene uncertain. This CDR3 is built from 14 residues. Looked up from germline, CDR1 is SGDLS and CDR2 is YYNGEE. V was trimmed by 0 bases and J by 2 bases, leaving 9 bases between them. CDR3 sequence: CASSVDPAAYEQYF. Here the CDR3 DNA reads TGTGCCAGCAGCGTAGACCCAGCAGCCTACGAGCAGTACTTC. Complete variable domain (other parts from reference TRBV9 and TRBJ2-7): DSGVTQTPKHLITATGQRVTLRCSPRSGDLSVYWYQQSLDQGLQFLIQYYNGEERAKGNILERFSAQQFPDLHSELNLSSLELGDSALYFCASSVDPAAYEQYFGPGTRLTVT.